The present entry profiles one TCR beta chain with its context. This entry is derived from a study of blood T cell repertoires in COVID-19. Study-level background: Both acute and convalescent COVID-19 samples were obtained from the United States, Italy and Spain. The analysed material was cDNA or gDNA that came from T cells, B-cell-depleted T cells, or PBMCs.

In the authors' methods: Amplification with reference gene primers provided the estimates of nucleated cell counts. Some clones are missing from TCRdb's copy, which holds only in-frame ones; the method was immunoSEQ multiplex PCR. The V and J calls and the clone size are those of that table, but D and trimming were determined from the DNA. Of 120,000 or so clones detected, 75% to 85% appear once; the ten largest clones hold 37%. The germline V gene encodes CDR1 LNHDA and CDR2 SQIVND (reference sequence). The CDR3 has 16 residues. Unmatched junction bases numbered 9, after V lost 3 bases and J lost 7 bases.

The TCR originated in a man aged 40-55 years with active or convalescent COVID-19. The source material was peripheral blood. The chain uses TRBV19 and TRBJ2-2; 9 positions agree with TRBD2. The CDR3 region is CASSISSGRQDGELFF. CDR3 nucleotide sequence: TGTGCCAGTAGTATTAGTAGCGGGAGACAGGACGGGGAGCTGTTTTTT. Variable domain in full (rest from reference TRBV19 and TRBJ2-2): DGGITQSPKYLFRKEGQNVTLSCEQNLNHDAMYWYRQDPGQGLRLIYYSQIVNDFQKGDIAEGYSVSREKKESFPLTVTSAQKNPTAFYLCASSISSGRQDGELFFGEGSRLTVL.